The next 31 T cell receptor beta chains were all read from a single sample in a study of cytomegalovirus exposure and HLA in healthy donors. Libraries were prepared by immunoSEQ multiplex PCR; TCRdb keeps only in-frame clonotypes and omits some of them. The sample has some 140,000 clones, 65% to 90% seen once; the top ten hold about 20%. Sequencing was done on a sample of PBMCs. These receptors were taken from a man between 18 and 29 years old in good health and CMV-seropositive.

J is TRBJ2-2 and V is TRBV5-1; D might be TRBD1 (6 bases). V dropped 0 bases and J dropped 3 bases, with 12 bases sitting between them. Germline V gene lookup returns CDR1 SGHRS and CDR2 YFSETQ. This CDR3 has 16 amino acids. The CDR3 DNA is TGCGCCAGCAGCTTGGTGGTGGGACAAGACACCGGGGAGCTGTTTTTT. It encodes CASSLVVGQDTGELFF.

The rearrangement uses TRBV5-1 and TRBJ2-1; 12 nucleotides align to TRBD2. With V trimmed by 4 bases and J by 4 bases, 3 bases remained unmatched. The CDR3 runs to 15 residues. CDR1 and CDR2 from the germline V gene are SGHRS and YFSETQ. In DNA, the CDR3 is TGCGCCAGCAGCCGGGGGACTAGCGGGTACAATGAGCAGTTCTTC. Protein sequence: CASSRGTSGYNEQFF.

V and J are TRBV7-3 and TRBJ1-1; TRBD1 is a possible D gene (6 bases). V lost 6 bases to trimming and J lost 4 bases, with 21 bases between them. Germline assignment: CDR1 SGHTA and CDR2 FQGTGA. The CDR3 runs 16 residues. The CDR3 loop reads CASSSDRIAVGTEAFF. DNA for the CDR3: TGTGCCAGCAGTTCTGACAGGATTGCCGTTGGCACTGAAGCTTTCTTT. Full variable domain (rest looked up from reference TRBV7-3 and TRBJ1-1): GAGVSQTPSNKVTEKGKYVELRCDPISGHTALYWYRQSLGQGPEFLIYFQGTGAADDSGLPNDRFFAVRPEGSVSTLKIQRTERGDSAVYLCASSSDRIAVGTEAFFGQGTRLTVV.

The chain's CDR3 is CASSVGGANEQYF. The CDR3 coding sequence is TGTGCCAGCAGCGTAGGGGGAGCTAACGAGCAGTACTTC. The chain carries TRBV9 and TRBJ2-7; D possibly corresponds to TRBD2 (5 bases). The CDR3 loop spans 13 amino acids. V dropped 0 bases and J dropped 5 bases, with 9 bases sitting between them. Per the germline V gene, CDR1 is SGDLS and CDR2 is YYNGEE.

The DNA for the CDR3 is TGTGCCAGCAGCAAAGGAGGGGGGGAACAGCCCCAGCATTTT. Translated: CASSKGGGEQPQHF. V gene TRBV21-1 combines with J gene TRBJ1-5. TRBV21-1 is tagged as a pseudogene. The CDR3 extends over 14 amino acids.

This clone was found a few times. The chain couples TRBV7-9 to TRBJ1-1; D uncertain. CDR3 length: 11 amino acids. The germline gives CDR1 SEHNR, CDR2 FQNEAQ (reference sequence). The ends were cut back, 5 bases at V and 4 bases at J, with 5 bases in the middle. The CDR3 DNA reads as TGTGCCAGCAGCCGGTTCACTGAAGCTTTCTTT. Its protein product is CASSRFTEAFF.

This clone was counted once. The chain links TRBV30 to TRBJ1-2; D unresolved. Trimming removed 1 base at V and 3 bases at J, with 9 bases between. The length of the CDR3 is 13 residues. The germline gives CDR1 GTSNPN, CDR2 SVGIG (reference sequence). CDR3 sequence (DNA): TGTGCCTGGAGTGCAGGCCGCCACTATGGCTACACCTTC. Translated: CAWSAGRHYGYTF. The full variable domain, with the rest looked up from reference TRBV30 and TRBJ1-2, is SQTIHQWPATLVQPVGSPLSLECTVEGTSNPNLYWYRQAAGRGLQLLFYSVGIGQISSEVPQNLSASRPQDRQFILSSKKLLLSDSGFYLCAWSAGRHYGYTFGSGTRLTVV.

This clone was observed a few times. The chain couples TRBV7-2 to TRBJ1-2; perhaps TRBD1 as D (6 bases). CDR3 size: 16 residues. CDR1 is SGHTA and CDR2 is FQGNSA in the germline V gene. V lost 0 bases and J 3 bases, leaving 14 bases between the germline ends. This CDR3 reads CASSLAISGGYYGYTF. In nucleotides, the CDR3 is TGTGCCAGCAGCTTAGCGATAAGTGGGGGCTACTATGGCTACACCTTC.

DNA for the CDR3: TGCGCCAGCAGCCAAGATCCCGGGGTATCGGCAGAGACCCAGTACTTC. This translates into CASSQDPGVSAETQYF. J is TRBJ2-5 and V is TRBV4-3; TRBD2 is a possible D gene (5 bases). Trimming took 0 bases from V and 4 from J, leaving 15 bases between them. The CDR3 runs to 16 residues. Germline V lookup: CDR1 LGHNA, CDR2 YSLEER.

The chain employs TRBV2 and TRBJ2-7; tentative D call: TRBD1 (6 bases). Deletions cut 4 bases from V and 6 bases from J, with 13 bases between. CDR1 and CDR2 from the germline V gene are SNHLY and FYNNEI. The CDR3 runs 13 residues. CDR3 sequence reads: CASSAAGVSEQYF. CDR3 in DNA: TGTGCCAGCAGTGCCGCAGGGGTGAGCGAGCAGTACTTC.

This clone was seen a single time. This chain joins TRBV18 and TRBJ1-2; no firm D call. The CDR3 spans 14 residues. Germline assignment: CDR1 KGHSH and CDR2 LQKENI. Trimming took off 3 bases at V and 0 bases at J, with 8 bases between the two ends. CDR3 DNA sequence: TGTGCCAGCTCACCGGCGGGAGCTAACTATGGCTACACCTTC. Protein: CASSPAGANYGYTF.

This chain links TRBV4-2 with TRBJ2-5; 7 bases match TRBD2. Germline CDR1 reads LGHNA; CDR2 reads YNFKEQ. Unmatched junction bases numbered 9, after V lost 4 bases and J lost 4 bases. The CDR3 has 15 residues. The CDR3 sequence: CASSPNGVAGETQYF. The CDR3 bases are TGTGCCAGCAGCCCCAATGGTGTAGCGGGAGAGACCCAGTACTTC.

The rearrangement uses TRBV29-1 and TRBJ2-1; 7 bases align to TRBD2. CDR1 SQVTM and CDR2 ANQGSEA come from the germline V gene. The CDR3 loop spans 15 amino acids. Trimming removed 6 bases from V and 1 base from J; junction bases left unmatched: 9. DNA of the CDR3: TGCAGCGTGGCCAGTAGCGGGCGATCCTACAATGAGCAGTTCTTC. As protein: CSVASSGRSYNEQFF.

The V call is TRBV19, the J call TRBJ1-4; D call uncertain. Germline CDR1 LNHDA, CDR2 SQIVND (reference sequence). V was pared by 7 bases and J by 2 bases, with 8 bases between. CDR3 length: 13 amino acids. The CDR3 loop is CASTSRTNEKLFF. CDR3 nucleotides: TGTGCCAGTACCTCTCGGACTAATGAAAAACTGTTTTTT.

The chain carries TRBV6-5 and TRBJ2-3; 9 positions match TRBD2. This CDR3 spans 15 amino acids. Unmatched junction bases numbered 9, after V lost 4 bases and J lost 7 bases. Germline CDR1 reads MNHEY; CDR2 reads SVGAGI. The DNA of the CDR3 is TGTGCCAGCAGTTCGCTGGGGACTAGCAGAAATACGCAGTATTTT. Amino acid sequence: CASSSLGTSRNTQYF.

The rearrangement joins TRBV21-1 to TRBJ1-2; the table's D call, TRBD1, has no DNA check behind it. TRBV21-1 is a pseudogene segment. CDR3 length: 14 residues. CDR3: CASSATGNSYGYTF. Written as DNA, the CDR3 is TGTGCCAGCAGCGCGACAGGGAATTCCTATGGCTACACCTTC.

In its sample, this clone was seen a few times. This rearrangement joins TRBV9 to TRBJ1-6, with D unclear. The germline V and J ends were trimmed by 7 bases and 10 bases, with 15 bases remaining between them. Germline V lookup: CDR1 SGDLS, CDR2 YYNGEE. There are 13 residues in the CDR3. The CDR3 protein is CASRSGVESPLHF. The DNA of the CDR3 is TGTGCCAGCCGCAGCGGGGTGGAATCACCCCTCCACTTT.

The chain carries TRBV29-1 and TRBJ1-3; 8 bases fit TRBD1. The CDR3 loop spans 12 amino acids. Germline values: CDR1 SQVTM, CDR2 ANQGSEA. After removal of 7 bases from V and 4 bases from J, the junction contained 3 bases not matched to a gene. The CDR3 sequence: CSARQGGNTIYF. As DNA, the CDR3 is TGCAGCGCCAGACAGGGGGGAAACACCATATATTTT.

This chain's CDR3 is CASSRGLVGETQYF. The CDR3 DNA reads TGCGCCAGCAGCAGGGGCTTAGTAGGAGAGACCCAGTACTTC. This chain uses TRBV4-1 with TRBJ2-5; possibly TRBD1 for D (5 bases). The V end was cut by 5 bases, the J end by 4 bases, with 14 bases between. Germline CDR1 and CDR2: MGHRA and YSYEKL. There are 14 residues in the CDR3.

The J gene is TRBJ2-1, the V gene TRBV13, with TRBD1 matching over 11 bases. V trimming: 5 bases; J trimming: 7 bases; junction bases outside the gene matches: 25. The length of the CDR3 is 21 residues. The germline CDR1 and CDR2 sequences are PRHDT and FYEKMQ (reference sequence). This CDR3 reads CASSHSYGTGQGDRKGNEQFF. Here the CDR3 DNA reads TGTGCCAGCAGCCATAGCTACGGTACGGGACAGGGGGATAGGAAAGGGAATGAGCAGTTCTTC.

This chain joins TRBV5-6 and TRBJ1-1, with D uncertain. Looked up from germline, CDR1 is SGHDT and CDR2 is YYEEEE. The CDR3 covers 13 residues. Trimming took 0 bases from V and 6 from J, leaving 9 bases between them. The CDR3 here is CASSLDLGSEAFF. The CDR3 DNA reads TGTGCCAGCAGCTTGGATCTAGGCTCTGAAGCTTTCTTT.

This clone was detected once. The J gene is TRBJ2-5, the V gene TRBV5-4; tentatively, D is TRBD2 (6 bases). V shed 2 bases and J shed 5 bases, with 7 bases lying between them. Germline V CDR1 and CDR2: SGHNT, YYREEE (reference sequence). This CDR3 is built from 12 residues. The CDR3 is CASSFRGETQYF. The CDR3 DNA reads TGTGCCAGCAGCTTTCGGGGGGAGACCCAGTACTTC. Full variable domain (remainder filled in from reference TRBV5-4 and TRBJ2-5): ETGVTQSPTHLIKTRGQQVTLRCSSQSGHNTVSWYQQALGQGPQFIFQYYREEENGRGNFPPRFSGLQFPNYSSELNVNALELDDSALYLCASSFRGETQYFGPGTRLLVL.

V and J are TRBV27 and TRBJ1-5; D gene uncertain. Germline CDR1 MNHEY, CDR2 SMNVEV (reference sequence). Trimming pared 0 bases from V and 6 bases from J, leaving 9 bases between. The CDR3 loop spans 14 amino acids. CDR3 DNA sequence: TGTGCCAGCAGTTTATCGCGAGGGAGTCAGCCCCAGCATTTT. Translation: CASSLSRGSQPQHF.

The chain links TRBV7-2 to TRBJ1-5; 8 positions agree with TRBD1. The V and J ends lost 5 bases and 4 bases, in that order; junction bases with no gene match: 7. The CDR3 has 15 amino acids. Germline V CDR1 and CDR2: SGHTA, FQGNSA. The CDR3 bases are TGTGCCAGCAGCCCCAATTACAGGGGGAATCAGCCCCAGCATTTT. Protein: CASSPNYRGNQPQHF.

The chain carries TRBV7-9 and TRBJ2-7, with D possibly matching TRBD1 (6 bases). CDR1 is SEHNR and CDR2 is FQNEAQ in the germline V gene (reference sequence). The CDR3 contains 11 residues. V lost 7 bases to trimming and J lost 7 bases, with 11 bases between them. The CDR3 loop reads CASMGAGEQYF. The CDR3 nucleotides are TGTGCCAGCATGGGGGCCGGTGAGCAGTACTTC.

The rearrangement joins TRBV7-2 to TRBJ1-2; 7 bases line up with TRBD1. The CDR3 extends over 15 amino acids. J was trimmed by 2 bases and V by 1 base; bases with no gene match: 4. Germline CDR1 and CDR2: SGHTA and FQGNSA. The CDR3 DNA follows: TGTGCCAGCAGCTTAGGCAGGGGGGCCAACTATGGCTACACCTTC. It specifies CASSLGRGANYGYTF.

The chain employs TRBV6-1 and TRBJ2-1, with 7 bases lining up with TRBD2. Trimming cost V 3 bases and J 0 bases; bases outside gene matches: 5. Germline V gene sequence: CDR1 MNHNS, CDR2 SASEGT. The CDR3 is 16 residues long. CDR3 sequence: CASSEWERGSYNEQFF. CDR3 DNA sequence: TGTGCCAGCAGTGAGTGGGAGCGGGGCTCCTACAATGAGCAGTTCTTC.

CDR3 nucleotide sequence: TGCGCCAGCAGCGGGACAGGAAATCAGCCCCAGCATTTT. Protein sequence: CASSGTGNQPQHF. The chain couples TRBV10-2 to TRBJ1-5, with 8 bases aligning to TRBD1. This CDR3 comprises 13 residues. Per germline, CDR1 WSHSY and CDR2 SAAADI. V was clipped by 6 bases and J by 4 bases; unmatched bases: 2.

The rearrangement joins TRBV14 to TRBJ1-1; D is perhaps TRBD1 (5 bases). This CDR3 spans 14 amino acids. V was clipped by 4 bases and J by 3 bases, with 12 bases between them. Germline V CDR1 and CDR2: SGHDN, FVKESK. The CDR3 is CASSPQGVYTEAFF. The CDR3, as DNA: TGTGCCAGCAGCCCCCAAGGGGTATACACTGAAGCTTTCTTT.

The chain employs TRBV5-1 and TRBJ2-4; TRBD2 matches at 15 bases. The germline V gene has CDR1 SGHRS and CDR2 YFSETQ. After removal of 3 bases from V and 5 bases from J, the junction contained 6 bases not matched to a gene. This CDR3 is built from 17 residues. In DNA form, the CDR3 reads TGCGCCAGCAGCTCGTGGACTAGCGGGGGGGCCGAAAACATTCAGTACTTC. It codes for CASSSWTSGGAENIQYF.

The J gene is TRBJ2-7, the V gene TRBV6-6; 7 bases match TRBD1. J gave up 5 bases and V 6 bases, and 4 bases lay outside the gene matches. This CDR3 has 12 amino acids. Germline values: CDR1 MNHNY, CDR2 SVGAGI (reference sequence). Written as DNA, the CDR3 is TGTGCCAGCAGGACAGGGCACCACGAGCAGTACTTC. It codes for CASRTGHHEQYF.